Each of the 27 T cell receptor beta chains below was sequenced from the same sample in a study of blood T cell repertoires in COVID-19. Profiled with immunoSEQ multiplex PCR; TCRdb holds only in-frame clones, not every one. The table shows about 42,000 clones, with 75% to 90% occurring only once. The sequencing sample was made of peripheral blood. The receptors originated from a human donor in a cohort sampled during active COVID-19.

This chain links TRBV18 with TRBJ2-7; 11 nucleotides match TRBD1. The CDR3 sequence is 16 residues long. The V segment lost 2 bases and the J segment 2 bases; nucleotides outside the gene matches: 5. Germline CDR1 KGHSH, CDR2 LQKENI. In DNA form, the CDR3 reads TGTGCCAGCTCACCAACTCCGGGACAGGGGGCCTACGAGCAGTACTTC. It translates to CASSPTPGQGAYEQYF.

The chain is built from TRBV19 and TRBJ1-2; possibly TRBD1 for D (6 bases). Deletions cut 5 bases from V and 6 bases from J, with 19 bases between. Per germline, CDR1 LNHDA and CDR2 SQIVND (reference sequence). This CDR3 comprises 15 residues. CDR3 amino acids: CASSPKGGSPHGYTF. The CDR3, as DNA: TGTGCCAGTAGTCCTAAAGGGGGTTCTCCACATGGCTACACCTTC.

This clone was counted once. This sequence joins TRBV5-4 and TRBJ2-6; the match to TRBD2 covers 13 bases. Germline V gene sequence: CDR1 SGHNT, CDR2 YYREEE (reference sequence). V trimming: 4 bases; J trimming: 0 bases; junction bases outside the gene matches: 7. The CDR3 spans 19 residues. The CDR3 nucleotides are TGTGCCAGCAGCCACCCCGGGACTAGCGGGAACTCTGGGGCCAACGTCCTGACTTTC. Protein product: CASSHPGTSGNSGANVLTF.

As to this clone: Distinct nucleotide sequences in the sample also encode this CDR3. The chain recombines TRBV19 with TRBJ1-1; D remains unclear. V was trimmed by 1 base and J by 1 base, leaving 4 bases between them. CDR3 length equals 13 residues. Germline V gene data show CDR1 as LNHDA and CDR2 as SQIVND (reference sequence). For the CDR3, the DNA is TGTGCCAGTAGTATAGGAGGGAACACTGAAGCTTTCTTT. Translated: CASSIGGNTEAFF.

The V gene is TRBV3-1 (or the pseudogene TRBV3-2), the J gene TRBJ1-2; tentatively, D is TRBD1 (6 bases). The CDR3 loop spans 15 amino acids. Trimming stripped 0 bases from V and 0 bases from J, with 8 bases between. Germline CDR1 reads LGHDT; CDR2 reads YNNKEL (reference sequence). CDR3 nucleotide sequence: TGTGCCAGCAGCCAAGAAGGGGGAGCTAACTATGGCTACACCTTC. Its translation is CASSQEGGANYGYTF.

The V gene is TRBV7-9, the J gene TRBJ1-5; 10 bases agree with TRBD1. Germline assignment: CDR1 SEHNR and CDR2 FQNEAQ (reference sequence). CDR3 length: 15 amino acids. With 1 base clipped from V and 6 bases from J, the junction kept 3 bases outside the gene matches. The CDR3 is CASSLGTGGGQPQHF. DNA of the CDR3: TGTGCCAGCAGCTTAGGGACAGGGGGGGGTCAGCCCCAGCATTTT.

This chain joins TRBV7-2 and TRBJ1-2, with no clear D. The CDR3 spans 11 residues. CDR1 and CDR2 (germline): SGHTA, FQGNSA. V lost 5 bases and J 5 bases, leaving 6 bases between the germline ends. CDR3 coding DNA: TGTGCCAGCAGCCTGAGATATGGCTACACCTTC. This encodes CASSLRYGYTF. Complete variable domain (other parts from reference TRBV7-2 and TRBJ1-2): GAGVSQSPSNKVTEKGKDVELRCDPISGHTALYWYRQSLGQGLEFLIYFQGNSAPDKSGLPSDRFSAERTGGSVSTLTIQRTQQEDSAVYLCASSLRYGYTFGSGTRLTVV.

This clone was counted a single time. This chain links TRBV6-5 with TRBJ1-1, with 8 positions matching TRBD1. V lost 6 bases and J lost 0; bases outside the gene matches: 3. The CDR3 is 14 amino acids. Germline lookup yields CDR1 MNHEY and CDR2 SVGAGI. CDR3 residues: CASSSTGVNTEAFF. The CDR3 DNA sequence: TGTGCCAGCAGCTCGACAGGGGTGAACACTGAAGCTTTCTTT.

The gene calls are TRBV4-1 and TRBJ1-1, with 7 bases matching TRBD1. V shed 7 bases, J shed 1 base, and the junction held 0 bases outside the gene matches. This CDR3 spans 12 amino acids. Germline values: CDR1 MGHRA, CDR2 YSYEKL. CDR3 DNA sequence: TGCGCCAGCAACAGGGGGAACACTGAAGCTTTCTTT. This sequence encodes CASNRGNTEAFF.

The chain couples TRBV6-6 to TRBJ1-3, with D hard to call. This CDR3 has 13 amino acids. The germline V and J ends were trimmed by 5 bases and 4 bases, with 9 bases remaining between them. Germline V lookup: CDR1 MNHNY, CDR2 SVGAGI (reference sequence). The CDR3 DNA follows: TGTGCCAGCAGTCTAGTCGCGGGAAACACCATATATTTT. Its protein product is CASSLVAGNTIYF.

The chain links TRBV7-2 to TRBJ2-7, with unresolved D. Between the trimmed V and J ends, which lost 2 bases and 3 bases, there was a span of 8 bases. CDR1 SGHTA and CDR2 FQGNSA come from the germline V gene. The CDR3 has 13 residues. This CDR3 is CASSLNSLYEQYF. The CDR3 DNA follows: TGTGCCAGCAGCTTAAACAGCCTCTACGAGCAGTACTTC.

The chain couples TRBV6-5 to TRBJ1-2; no clear D. Germline lookup yields CDR1 MNHEY and CDR2 SVGAGI. This CDR3 has 15 residues. The V end lost 2 bases, the J end lost 5 bases, and 15 bases lay between the germline ends. Written as DNA, the CDR3 is TGTGCCAGCAGTTACCTCGGTGAGGAACTGTATGGCTACACCTTC. Protein: CASSYLGEELYGYTF.

The chain links TRBV10-2 to TRBJ1-4; TRBD1 matches 10 bases. Losses at the gene ends were 3 bases for V and 8 bases for J; bases not matched to a gene: 12. The CDR3 extends over 17 amino acids. The germline V gene has CDR1 WSHSY and CDR2 SAAADI. The CDR3 DNA is TGCGCCAGCAGTGAAAGAGGACAGGGGGTCTTAAGGGAAAAACTGTTTTTT. Encoded protein: CASSERGQGVLREKLFF.

The rearrangement uses TRBV6-1 and TRBJ1-4; D not resolved. The CDR3 totals 16 residues. Trimming cost V 4 bases and J 8 bases, with 20 bases left between them. From germline, CDR1 is MNHNS and CDR2 SASEGT. CDR3 bases: TGTGCCAGCAGTGGGGAACGACCGGGAGTCGGGGAAAAACTGTTTTTT. It codes for CASSGERPGVGEKLFF.

The rearrangement uses TRBV2 and TRBJ1-6; weak D call: TRBD1 (5 bases). Germline V CDR1 and CDR2: SNHLY, FYNNEI. The germline V and J ends were trimmed by 2 bases and 16 bases, with 15 bases remaining between them. This CDR3 region has 13 residues. The CDR3 region has the DNA TGTGCCAGCAGTGAAAGGACACTCTCGGATCTCCACTTT. This translates into CASSERTLSDLHF.

This chain joins TRBV3-1 (or the pseudogene TRBV3-2) and TRBJ1-2, with 7 bases aligning to TRBD1. This CDR3 spans 17 amino acids. With 2 bases clipped from V and 3 bases from J, the junction kept 12 bases outside the gene matches. Looked up from germline, CDR1 is LGHDT and CDR2 is YNNKEL (reference sequence). This CDR3 is CASSQYLFGTEDYGYTF. CDR3 in DNA: TGTGCCAGCAGCCAATATTTGTTCGGGACAGAAGACTATGGCTACACCTTC.

The V call is TRBV5-4, the J call TRBJ2-7; 8 bases are shared with TRBD1. Looked up from germline, CDR1 is SGHNT and CDR2 is YYREEE (reference sequence). The CDR3 covers 15 residues. Trimming cost V 3 bases and J 3 bases; bases outside gene matches: 8. For the CDR3, the DNA is TGTGCCAGCAGCTCCGGACAGGGCGGATACTACGAGCAGTACTTC. Amino acid sequence: CASSSGQGGYYEQYF.

The chain couples TRBV4-3 to TRBJ1-1; D not certain. The CDR3 consists of 14 residues. Germline V lookup: CDR1 LGHNA, CDR2 YSLEER. Trimming shortened V by 4 bases and J by 3 bases, and 12 bases separated the two germline ends. This chain's CDR3 is CASSPGGRDTEAFF. The CDR3 DNA is TGCGCCAGCAGCCCCGGAGGCCGGGACACTGAAGCTTTCTTT.

The chain combines TRBV12-3 or TRBV12-4 with TRBJ1-1; D may be TRBD1 (6 bases). The germline V and J ends were trimmed by 5 bases and 4 bases, with 8 bases remaining between them. The CDR3 is made up of 12 amino acids. Written as DNA, the CDR3 is TGTGCCAGCAGTAAGACAGGCACTGAAGCTTTCTTT. This sequence encodes CASSKTGTEAFF.

The chain carries TRBV6-5 and TRBJ1-1, with 7 nucleotides matching TRBD1. The CDR3 is 15 residues long. CDR1 is MNHEY and CDR2 is SVGAGI in the germline V gene. Unmatched junction bases numbered 4, after V lost 0 bases and J lost 3 bases. The CDR3 bases are TGTGCCAGCAGTTACTCGATTCAGGGGGACACTGAAGCTTTCTTT. Residues: CASSYSIQGDTEAFF.

This rearrangement joins TRBV11-2 to TRBJ1-2, with D unresolved. The CDR3 runs 17 residues. V lost 0 bases and J lost 6, with 20 bases in between. Germline CDR1 reads SGHAT; CDR2 reads FQNNGV. The CDR3 bases are TGTGCCAGCAGCTTAGATCGTTTTTCGAGTAGCGGCCATGGCTACACCTTC. This gives the protein CASSLDRFSSSGHGYTF.

The chain has TRBV19 and TRBJ1-2, with a possible D match to TRBD1 (6 bases). With 5 bases removed from V and 8 bases from J, the gap between germline ends came to 21 bases. CDR3 length equals 15 residues. Germline CDR1 and CDR2: LNHDA and SQIVND (reference sequence). The CDR3 region has the DNA TGTGCCAGTAGTCTAATGGACAGCGCGGGGGGAGGCTACACCTTC. Translating gives CASSLMDSAGGGYTF.

This chain links TRBV9 with TRBJ1-2; the match to TRBD1 covers 7 bases. V was pared by 7 bases and J by 5 bases, with 14 bases of the junction left unmatched. Germline loops: CDR1 SGDLS, CDR2 YYNGEE. This CDR3 spans 15 amino acids. CDR3 in amino acids: CASRGQVVDPYGYTF. The CDR3 coding sequence is TGTGCCAGCCGAGGACAGGTGGTGGACCCTTATGGCTACACCTTC.

The gene calls are TRBV7-6 and TRBJ1-2; D is possibly TRBD1 (6 bases). V gave up 5 bases and J gave up 5 bases, with 15 bases separating them. The CDR3 extends over 14 amino acids. The germline gives CDR1 SGHVS, CDR2 FNYEAQ. The CDR3 coding sequence is TGTGCCAGCAGCCCCCGCGGCAGGGGATATGGCTACACCTTC. Residues: CASSPRGRGYGYTF.

The rearrangement joins TRBV7-9 to TRBJ2-7; D unclear. The CDR3 sequence is 12 residues long. Germline CDR1 and CDR2: SEHNR and FQNEAQ (reference sequence). V lost 4 bases, J lost 4 bases, and 8 bases lay in between. CDR3 in amino acids: CASSYTQYEQYF. CDR3 sequence (DNA): TGTGCCAGCAGCTACACCCAGTACGAGCAGTACTTC.

The rearrangement links TRBV6-5 to TRBJ1-4; weak D call: TRBD1 (5 bases). The CDR3 covers 14 residues. Trimming cost V 6 bases and J 8 bases, with 16 bases left between them. CDR1 MNHEY and CDR2 SVGAGI come from the germline V gene. For the CDR3, the DNA is TGTGCCAGCAGGGCCCAGGGATTCGGGGAAAAACTGTTTTTT. Its protein is CASRAQGFGEKLFF.

V and J are TRBV5-1 and TRBJ2-7; 10 bases are a match to TRBD1. The CDR3 spans 15 residues. V was pared by 6 bases and J by 4 bases, with 10 bases of the junction left unmatched. Germline values: CDR1 SGHRS, CDR2 YFSETQ. CDR3: CASTMIGTGVYEQYF. The CDR3 DNA is TGCGCCAGCACCATGATCGGGACAGGGGTTTACGAGCAGTACTTC. The variable domain in full, completed from reference TRBV5-1 and TRBJ2-7, reads KAGVTQTPRYLIKTRGQQVTLSCSPISGHRSVSWYQQTPGQGLQFLFEYFSETQRNKGNFPGRFSGRQFSNSRSEMNVSTLELGDSALYLCASTMIGTGVYEQYFGPGTRLTVT.